One sample yielded the 22 T cell receptor beta chains listed below, sequenced in a study of response to subunit inactivated influenza vaccine. TCRdb re-derived calls from the RT-PCR reads in MiXCR, one entry per CDR3 protein. The sample holds 600,000 to 850,000 distinct CDR3 sequences, approximately 15% seen once. Sequencing was performed on PBMCs from blood, taken less than 15 days before vaccination. The source is a man aged 50-59 years who received an inactivated influenza vaccine.

V and J are TRBV20-1 and TRBJ2-1, with 9 positions matching TRBD2. The CDR3 consists of 16 residues. The trim removed 4 bases at V and 10 bases at J, leaving 17 bases unmatched. The germline V gene encodes CDR1 DFQATT and CDR2 SNEGSKA (reference sequence). CDR3 in amino acids: CSATPTAGGDWGEQFF. CDR3 in DNA: TGCAGTGCTACCCCCACCGCGGGGGGGGACTGGGGGGAGCAGTTCTTC.

This clonotype has more than one count but fewer than ten. The chain employs TRBV27 and TRBJ2-1, with 7 bases lining up with TRBD1. Germline lookup yields CDR1 MNHEY and CDR2 SMNVEV (reference sequence). The trim removed 4 bases at V and 4 bases at J, leaving 10 bases unmatched. The CDR3 has 16 residues. CDR3 sequence (DNA): TGTGCCAGCAGTTCACAGGGGTGGTACGCATACAATGAGCAGTTCTTC. This gives the protein CASSSQGWYAYNEQFF.

V gene TRBV5-1 combines with J gene TRBJ1-4, with 8 bases aligning to TRBD1. Germline V gene data show CDR1 as SGHRS and CDR2 as YFSETQ. This CDR3 has 13 residues. The ends lost 3 bases at V and 12 bases at J; junction bases unmatched: 7. CDR3 coding DNA: TGCGCCAGCAGCTCGGGACAGGCAACAGAACTGTTTTTT. The encoded protein is CASSSGQATELFF.

The J gene is TRBJ2-2, the V gene TRBV5-4, with 9 positions matching TRBD2. Germline-derived CDR1 and CDR2 are SGHNT and YYREEE (reference sequence). There are 15 residues in the CDR3. The V gene end was trimmed by 2 bases and the J gene end by 4 bases; junction bases not matched to a gene: 3. CDR3 nucleotides: TGTGCCAGCAGCTTTGTAGCGGGAGCCACCGGGGAGCTGTTTTTT. Its protein product is CASSFVAGATGELFF.

V gene TRBV3-1 combines with J gene TRBJ1-1, with D perhaps TRBD1 (6 bases). The germline V and J ends were trimmed by 5 bases and 5 bases, with 21 bases remaining between them. This CDR3 region has 16 residues. CDR1 LGHDT and CDR2 YNNKEL come from the germline V gene (reference sequence). This CDR3 is CASSSEAGGARTEAFF. CDR3 DNA sequence: TGTGCCAGCAGCTCTGAGGCGGGGGGCGCAAGGACTGAAGCTTTCTTT.

The sample holds a few counts of this clonotype. The chain links TRBV11-2 to TRBJ1-1, with 11 bases fitting TRBD1. The CDR3 loop spans 13 amino acids. With 8 bases clipped from V and 10 bases from J, the junction kept 9 bases outside the gene matches. Germline V CDR1 and CDR2: SGHAT, FQNNGV. CDR3: CASPGTGGMLAFF. The CDR3 bases are TGTGCCAGCCCTGGGACAGGGGGGATGTTAGCTTTCTTT.

The table lists this clonotype with a few counts. This chain joins TRBV2 and TRBJ1-2; D unclear. The CDR3 runs 15 residues. V dropped 2 bases and J dropped 8 bases, with 18 bases sitting between them. In germline, CDR1 is SNHLY, CDR2 FYNNEI. CDR3 region: CASSENRADNVGYTF. CDR3 DNA: TGTGCCAGCAGTGAAAATCGGGCAGACAATGTAGGCTACACCTTC.

This clonotype showed up just a few times. The chain couples TRBV20-1 to TRBJ2-7, with 8 bases lining up with TRBD2. Germline trimming cut 2 bases from V and 5 bases from J; bases unmatched to any gene: 5. The CDR3 length is 13 residues. CDR1 DFQATT and CDR2 SNEGSKA come from the germline V gene (reference sequence). The CDR3 region has the DNA TGCAGTGCTAGAAGGGGGACTAGGAACGAGCAGTACTTC. Translation: CSARRGTRNEQYF.

This clonotype was counted between two and nine times. The V and J genes are TRBV12-3 or TRBV12-4 and TRBJ2-1, with 7 bases aligning to TRBD1. Unmatched junction bases numbered 3, after V lost 6 bases and J lost 1 base. This CDR3 is 14 amino acids long. The CDR3 loop is CASRHRGSYNEQFF. In DNA form, the CDR3 reads TGTGCCAGCAGACACAGGGGTTCCTACAATGAGCAGTTCTTC.

The V gene is TRBV4-2, the J gene TRBJ1-5; TRBD1 agrees at 8 bases. There are 17 residues in the CDR3. Looked up from germline, CDR1 is LGHNA and CDR2 is YNFKEQ. V lost 1 base to trimming and J lost 2 bases; unmatched junction nucleotides: 7. The CDR3 spells CASSQAERQGRNQPQHF. The CDR3 DNA follows: TGTGCCAGCAGCCAAGCTGAGAGACAGGGGCGCAATCAGCCCCAGCATTTT.

In its sample, this clonotype was seen many times. J is TRBJ2-3 and V is TRBV12-3 or TRBV12-4; D perhaps matches TRBD1 (6 bases). The CDR3 sequence is 13 residues long. V was pared by 4 bases and J by 4 bases, with 9 bases between. CDR3 residues: CASSSRQADTQYF. CDR3 DNA sequence: TGTGCCAGCAGTTCCCGACAGGCAGATACGCAGTATTTT.

The genes are TRBV12-3 or TRBV12-4 and TRBJ2-3; D is perhaps TRBD2 (7 bases). V was shortened by 6 bases and J by 5 bases, with 18 bases between the two germline ends. This CDR3 region has 15 residues. CDR3 amino acids: CASRPGGRGEDTQYF. CDR3 DNA: TGTGCCAGCAGGCCGGGGGGCCGGGGTGAAGATACGCAGTATTTT.

The chain is built from TRBV5-6 and TRBJ2-1, with a weak D call TRBD1 (5 bases). The CDR3 is 14 amino acids. V was shortened by 6 bases and J by 6 bases, with 16 bases between the two germline ends. Germline lookup yields CDR1 SGHDT and CDR2 YYEEEE. The CDR3 coding sequence is TGTGCCAGCACCGCAAGGGGATACTCCAATGAGCAGTTCTTC. The encoded protein is CASTARGYSNEQFF.

This clonotype was counted only a few times. The rearrangement uses TRBV6-5 and TRBJ2-2; D is undetermined. V lost 0 bases and J lost 1, with 9 bases in between. This CDR3 contains 16 residues. CDR1 MNHEY and CDR2 SVGAGI come from the germline V gene. CDR3 sequence reads: CASSYSKRVNTGELFF. The CDR3 DNA reads as TGTGCCAGCAGTTACTCGAAAAGGGTGAACACCGGGGAGCTGTTTTTT.

The chain has TRBV13 and TRBJ2-3; 7 positions match TRBD1. The length of the CDR3 is 15 residues. The germline gives CDR1 PRHDT, CDR2 FYEKMQ (reference sequence). The trim removed 4 bases at V and 0 bases at J, leaving 4 bases unmatched. As DNA, the CDR3 is TGTGCCAGCAGCTCCACGACAGGGAGCACAGATACGCAGTATTTT. This encodes CASSSTTGSTDTQYF. The complete variable domain, with remaining parts taken from reference TRBV13 and TRBJ2-3, reads AAGVIQSPRHLIKEKRETATLKCYPIPRHDTVYWYQQGPGQDPQFLISFYEKMQSDKGSIPDRFSAQQFSDYHSELNMSSLELGDSALYFCASSSTTGSTDTQYFGPGTRLTVL.

This clonotype has at least ten counts. The chain has TRBV6-1 and TRBJ2-2, with 11 bases that match TRBD1. Per germline, CDR1 MNHNS and CDR2 SASEGT. V shed 6 bases and J 7 bases; nucleotides not matched to a gene: 4. This CDR3 spans 14 amino acids. CDR3 sequence (DNA): TGTGCCAGCAGGTGGACAGGGGGCAGCGGGGAGCTGTTTTTT. Its translation is CASRWTGGSGELFF.

In this sample, this clonotype turned up a few times. V is TRBV6-1 and J is TRBJ1-2; D unresolved. Trimming pared 4 bases from V and 0 bases from J, leaving 6 bases between. CDR3 length: 13 residues. From germline, CDR1 is MNHNS and CDR2 SASEGT. The CDR3: CASSVHTNYGYTF. The CDR3 nucleotides read TGTGCCAGCAGTGTCCATACTAACTATGGCTACACCTTC.

This clonotype has a handful of counts. This chain connects TRBV6-2 or TRBV6-3 to TRBJ2-5; D is possibly TRBD1 or TRBD2 (5 bases each). V was shortened by 6 bases and J by 3 bases, with 14 bases between the two germline ends. CDR1 is MNHEY and CDR2 is SVGEGT in the germline V gene. The CDR3 loop spans 14 amino acids. CDR3 residues: CASSTGAGEETQYF. In DNA, the CDR3 is TGTGCCAGCAGCACCGGGGCCGGAGAAGAGACCCAGTACTTC.

The chain recombines TRBV30 with TRBJ2-5, with D hard to call. Per the germline V gene, CDR1 is GTSNPN and CDR2 is SVGIG (reference sequence). Trimming removed 8 bases at V and 4 bases at J, with 11 bases between. The CDR3 has 11 amino acids. CDR3 in DNA: TGTGCCACTATCCGCGGAGAGACCCAGTACTTC. Its protein is CATIRGETQYF.

The V call is TRBV19, the J call TRBJ1-1, with 9 nucleotides matching TRBD1. Losses at the gene ends were 5 bases for V and 1 base for J; bases not matched to a gene: 11. The CDR3 is made up of 17 amino acids. Per the germline V gene, CDR1 is LNHDA and CDR2 is SQIVND (reference sequence). CDR3 nucleotide sequence: TGTGCCAGTAGTGACCGGGACAGGGTAATTGCGAACACTGAAGCTTTCTTT. Its protein product is CASSDRDRVIANTEAFF.

This chain uses TRBV27 with TRBJ2-1, with TRBD2 matching over 8 bases. Germline loops: CDR1 MNHEY, CDR2 SMNVEV (reference sequence). The length of the CDR3 is 15 residues. V gave up 2 bases and J gave up 7 bases; unmatched junction bases: 7. For the CDR3, the DNA is TGTGCCAGCAGTTTAGCTGCGGGAGGTTTTAATGAGCAGTTCTTC. This gives the protein CASSLAAGGFNEQFF.

This clonotype was detected only a few times. The CDR3 region has the DNA TGCGCCAGCAGCCAAGTCGGCAGGGAGGACCAGCCCCAGCATTTT. This codes for CASSQVGREDQPQHF. The chain has TRBV4-1 and TRBJ1-5, with TRBD1 as a possible D gene (5 bases). V gave up 1 base and J gave up 7 bases, with 14 bases separating them. Germline-derived CDR1 and CDR2 are MGHRA and YSYEKL. CDR3 size: 15 residues.